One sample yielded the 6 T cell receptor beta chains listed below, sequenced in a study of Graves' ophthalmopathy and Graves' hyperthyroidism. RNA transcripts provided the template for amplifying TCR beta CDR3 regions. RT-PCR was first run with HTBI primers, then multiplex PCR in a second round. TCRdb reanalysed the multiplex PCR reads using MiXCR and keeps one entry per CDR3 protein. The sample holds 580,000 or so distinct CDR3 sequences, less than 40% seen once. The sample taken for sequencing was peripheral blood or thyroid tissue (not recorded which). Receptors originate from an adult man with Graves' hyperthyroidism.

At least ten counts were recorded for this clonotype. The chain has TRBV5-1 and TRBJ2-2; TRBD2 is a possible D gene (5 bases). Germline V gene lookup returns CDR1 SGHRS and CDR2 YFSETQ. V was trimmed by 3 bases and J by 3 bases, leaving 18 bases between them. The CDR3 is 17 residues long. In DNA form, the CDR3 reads TGCGCCAGCAGCTCAATGGACTCCGCGTGGGACACCGGGGAGCTGTTTTTT. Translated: CASSSMDSAWDTGELFF.

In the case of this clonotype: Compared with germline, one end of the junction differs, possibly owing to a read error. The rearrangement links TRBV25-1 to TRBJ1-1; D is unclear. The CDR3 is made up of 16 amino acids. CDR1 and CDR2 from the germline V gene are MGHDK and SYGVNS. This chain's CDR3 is CASNEWAALMNTEAFF. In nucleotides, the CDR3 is TGTGCCAGCAATGAATGGGCAGCGCTCATGAACACTGAAGCTTTCTTT.

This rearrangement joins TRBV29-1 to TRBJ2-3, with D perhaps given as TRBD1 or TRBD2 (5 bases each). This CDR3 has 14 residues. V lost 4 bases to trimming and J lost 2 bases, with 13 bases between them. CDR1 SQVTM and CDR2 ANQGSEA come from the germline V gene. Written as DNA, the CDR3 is TGCAGCGTTGTTGAGGGGACCTACACAGATACGCAGTATTTT. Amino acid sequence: CSVVEGTYTDTQYF.

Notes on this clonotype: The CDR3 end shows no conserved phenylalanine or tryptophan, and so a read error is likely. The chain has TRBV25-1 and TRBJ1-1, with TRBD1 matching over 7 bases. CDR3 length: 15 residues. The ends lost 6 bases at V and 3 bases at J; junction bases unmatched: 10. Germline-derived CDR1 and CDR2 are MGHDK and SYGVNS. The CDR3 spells CASSRTPTGDTEAFS. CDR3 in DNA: TGTGCCAGCAGCCGTACTCCAACAGGGGACACTGAAGCTTTCTCT.

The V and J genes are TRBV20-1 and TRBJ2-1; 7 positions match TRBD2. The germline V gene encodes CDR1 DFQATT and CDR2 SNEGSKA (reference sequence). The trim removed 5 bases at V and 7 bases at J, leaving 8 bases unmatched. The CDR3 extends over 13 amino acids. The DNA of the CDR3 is TGCAGTGCTTTCGGTGCGGGACTAAATGAGCAGTTCTTC. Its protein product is CSAFGAGLNEQFF.

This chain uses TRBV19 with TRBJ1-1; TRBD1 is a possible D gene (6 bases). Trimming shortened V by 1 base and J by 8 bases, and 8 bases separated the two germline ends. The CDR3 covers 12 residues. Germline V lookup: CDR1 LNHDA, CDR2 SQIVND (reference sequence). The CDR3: CASSIAGAEAFF. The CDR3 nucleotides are TGTGCCAGTAGTATAGCGGGGGCCGAAGCTTTCTTT.